These 18 T cell receptor beta chains share one sample of origin, sequenced in a study of PD-1 blockade in classical Hodgkin lymphoma. Time point of the sample: cycle 4 day 1 (C4D1), after six to seven weeks of nivolumab. After autologous stem cell transplantation all patients relapsed, and prior brentuximab vedotin exposure differed between cohorts. TCRdb keeps only in-frame clones here, not all; method: immunoSEQ multiplex PCR. Of around 45,000 clones listed, roughly 78% were seen once; the top ten hold around 35%. The sequences come from peripheral blood mononuclear cells (PBMCs), collected before the fourth cycle of nivolumab. The receptors shown here come from a human donor with classical Hodgkin lymphoma.

The DNA of the CDR3 is TGTGCCTGGAGCCATTTGGCGGGGAACAATGAGCAGTTCTTC. This translates into CAWSHLAGNNEQFF. V is TRBV30 and J is TRBJ2-1; a weak D match, TRBD2 (6 bases). The CDR3 sequence is 14 residues long. The ends were cut back, 3 bases at V and 5 bases at J, with 14 bases in the middle. Per germline, CDR1 GTSNPN and CDR2 SVGIG (reference sequence).

The rearrangement links TRBV9 to TRBJ1-4; D is unresolved. This CDR3 region has 16 residues. Germline values: CDR1 SGDLS, CDR2 YYNGEE. The CDR3 region is CATKLVQTATNEKLFF. The CDR3 nucleotides read TGTGCTACGAAACTGGTCCAGACTGCAACTAATGAAAAACTGTTTTTT. Full variable domain (rest looked up from reference TRBV9 and TRBJ1-4): DSGVTQTPKHLITATGQRVTLRCSPRSGDLSVYWYQQSLDQGLQFLIQYYNGEERAKGNILERFSAQQFPDLHSELNLSSLELGDSALYFCATKLVQTATNEKLFFGSGTQLSVL.

This chain connects TRBV27 to TRBJ1-2; TRBD1 agrees at 10 bases. Trimming removed 0 bases from V and 8 bases from J; junction bases left unmatched: 3. CDR3 size: 14 residues. Germline CDR1 MNHEY, CDR2 SMNVEV (reference sequence). The CDR3 is CASSLSGQGGGYTF. The CDR3 DNA follows: TGTGCCAGCAGTTTATCCGGACAGGGGGGGGGCTACACCTTC.

This clone was found once. V usage is TRBV2 and J usage is TRBJ1-1; D is perhaps TRBD1 (5 bases). The ends were cut back, 7 bases at V and 1 base at J, with 10 bases in the middle. The length of the CDR3 is 13 residues. CDR1 is SNHLY, CDR2 FYNNEI, per germline. CDR3 loop: CASTETENTEAFF. The CDR3 DNA reads TGTGCCAGCACCGAGACAGAGAACACTGAAGCTTTCTTT.

The J gene is TRBJ2-1, the V gene TRBV14; D is undetermined. V was shortened by 4 bases and J by 6 bases, with 16 bases between the two germline ends. This CDR3 has 15 residues. Germline V gene sequence: CDR1 SGHDN, CDR2 FVKESK. CDR3 sequence reads: CASSPRGGVSNEQFF. The CDR3 DNA follows: TGTGCCAGCAGCCCCCGTGGTGGGGTTAGCAATGAGCAGTTCTTC.

This clone was found once. The V gene is TRBV7-2, the J gene TRBJ2-3, with 9 bases matching TRBD1. After removal of 3 bases from V and 6 bases from J, the junction contained 7 bases not matched to a gene. The CDR3 loop spans 15 amino acids. The germline V gene encodes CDR1 SGHTA and CDR2 FQGNSA. In DNA, the CDR3 is TGTGCCAGCAGCTTCCTGGGACAGGGCTCCGATACGCAGTATTTT. Its translation: CASSFLGQGSDTQYF.

The chain joins TRBV6-5 to TRBJ2-7, with a possible D match to TRBD1 (6 bases). The CDR3 loop spans 15 amino acids. In germline, CDR1 is MNHEY, CDR2 SVGAGI. The ends were cut back, 5 bases at V and 2 bases at J, with 16 bases in the middle. CDR3 loop: CASSHYDRPTYEQYF. For the CDR3, the DNA is TGTGCCAGCAGTCACTATGACAGGCCCACCTACGAGCAGTACTTC.

This sequence joins TRBV9 and TRBJ2-6, with D tentatively TRBD1 (6 bases). Looked up from germline, CDR1 is SGDLS and CDR2 is YYNGEE. V was pared by 0 bases and J by 2 bases, with 9 bases between. CDR3 size: 16 residues. DNA for the CDR3: TGTGCCAGCAGCGTAGGCAGGGGTGCTGGGGCCAACGTCCTGACTTTC. It translates to CASSVGRGAGANVLTF.

The genes are TRBV2 and TRBJ1-6; 10 bases map to TRBD1. V shed 4 bases, J shed 10 bases, and the junction held 4 bases outside the gene matches. The V gene's germline CDR1 is SNHLY and CDR2 FYNNEI. CDR3 length: 14 residues. As DNA, the CDR3 is TGTGCCAGCAGTGGACAGGGGGCGAGATCACCCCTCCACTTT. Translation gives CASSGQGARSPLHF.

V is TRBV6-6 and J is TRBJ2-7; the match to TRBD1 covers 8 bases. This CDR3 comprises 15 residues. The ends lost 4 bases at V and 3 bases at J; junction bases unmatched: 8. Germline V CDR1 and CDR2: MNHNY, SVGAGI (reference sequence). The CDR3 region is CASSSPQQGDYEQYF. CDR3 coding DNA: TGTGCCAGCAGTTCTCCTCAACAGGGGGACTACGAGCAGTACTTC.

In this sample, this clone turned up a few times. The chain couples TRBV1 to TRBJ2-5. TRBV1 is marked as a pseudogene. This CDR3 region has 18 residues. The CDR3 region has the DNA TGCACCAGCAGCCAATTTCTTCCTGCACACCTCCTAAGGGTGACCCAGTACTTC. Its translation: CTSSQFLPAHLLRVTQYF.

The V gene is TRBV2, the J gene TRBJ1-5; a possible D gene is TRBD1 (6 bases). Deletions cut 5 bases from V and 4 bases from J, with 9 bases between. Germline V CDR1 and CDR2: SNHLY, FYNNEI. The CDR3 extends over 13 amino acids. This chain's CDR3 is CASSPQGNQPQHF. The CDR3 DNA reads as TGTGCCAGCAGTCCCCAGGGGAATCAGCCCCAGCATTTT.

This chain joins TRBV6-5 and TRBJ2-3; no clear D gene. CDR3 length: 11 residues. The germline V gene encodes CDR1 MNHEY and CDR2 SVGAGI. The germline V and J ends were trimmed by 2 bases and 5 bases, with 2 bases remaining between them. Written as DNA, the CDR3 is TGTGCCAGCAGTTACATAGATACGCAGTATTTT. Translating it yields CASSYIDTQYF.

V and J are TRBV7-9 and TRBJ2-2; 8 positions agree with TRBD1. Germline assignment: CDR1 SEHNR and CDR2 FQNEAQ (reference sequence). V shed 1 base and J 4 bases; nucleotides not matched to a gene: 11. The CDR3 length is 18 residues. DNA of the CDR3: TGTGCCAGCAGCTTAGGCCCGCAGGGGGCGCGACTCACCGGGGAGCTGTTTTTT. This codes for CASSLGPQGARLTGELFF.

This rearrangement joins TRBV10-3 to TRBJ2-3; the D gene is possibly TRBD1 (5 bases). Trimming cost V 3 bases and J 8 bases, with 18 bases left between them. The CDR3 has 15 amino acids. Germline V gene lookup returns CDR1 ENHRY and CDR2 SYGVKD. CDR3 protein: CAISDKGPRQGTQYF. The CDR3 DNA follows: TGTGCCATCAGTGACAAGGGCCCCCGGCAGGGTACGCAGTATTTT.

This clone was counted a few times. The V gene is TRBV9, the J gene TRBJ1-1; 8 nucleotides align to TRBD1. The length of the CDR3 is 12 residues. Germline assignment: CDR1 SGDLS and CDR2 YYNGEE. Trimming removed 3 bases from V and 10 bases from J; junction bases left unmatched: 5. In DNA, the CDR3 is TGTGCCAGCAGCGCAAAAGACAGGGGAGCTTTCTTT. It encodes CASSAKDRGAFF.

This sequence joins TRBV7-2 and TRBJ2-2; D possibly uses TRBD1 or TRBD2 (5 bases each). In germline, CDR1 is SGHTA, CDR2 FQGNSA. The germline V and J ends were trimmed by 3 bases and 5 bases, with 13 bases remaining between them. This CDR3 has 15 residues. The CDR3 DNA follows: TGTGCCAGCAGCTTTGAGGGGCTGGATACCGGGGAGCTGTTTTTT. Translating it yields CASSFEGLDTGELFF.

On this clone itself: One end of the junction does not line up with germline, which may come from a read error. V and J are TRBV19 and TRBJ1-1; D unclear. The CDR3 contains 12 residues. Germline loops: CDR1 LNHDA, CDR2 SQIVND (reference sequence). CDR3 nucleotides: TGTGCCAGTAGTCCACGGAACGCTGAAGCTTTCTTT. Translating gives CASSPRNAEAFF.